This TCR beta chain was captured by sequencing in a study of spatial heterogeneity in lung cancer (dated by TCRdb to about 2019). General notes on the study: Samples were obtained from 72 patients with early-stage, untreated non-small cell lung cancer from the lung TRACERx cohort. Beta-chain transcripts were consistently detected in greater numbers than alpha-chain transcripts, which likely reflects a higher abundance of beta-chain transcripts. The study quantitatively compared TCR alpha and beta repertoires across multiple tumor regions, matched nontumor lung and blood in non-small cell lung cancer. Nonsynonymous mutation counts, determined by whole-exome sequencing of tumor tissue, were related to features of the TCR repertoire. Follow-up PBMC samples were sequenced whenever the samples were available, and the median time to follow-up was 2 to 3 years after resection. Both alpha and beta chains were TCR-sequenced in 200 or so tumor regions, about 64 matched nontumor lung samples and around 50 PBMC samples obtained at surgery. In the raw uncorrected reads, each unique combination of TCR and UMI appeared more than ten times on average. Overall results and qualifications from the work: Only approximately 14 patients were included in the comparisons of baseline and follow-up blood repertoires. Additional single-cell paired TCR alpha and beta sequencing was considered necessary to confirm, at a functional level, the hypothesis that regional TCRs recognize regional mutations. Ubiquitous expanded tumor TCRs were found in blood more often at tumor resection than at routine follow-up.

Spanning cysteine to phenylalanine, the CDR3 consists of 15 amino acids. CDR3 DNA only is kept here, 45 bases in frame from base 1. Trimming removed 0 bases from V and 3 bases from J; the gene matches leave 5 bases unexplained. CDR1 and CDR2 are read off the germline V gene (reference sequence) as DFQATT and SNEGSKA. Library preparation used 5' RACE. TCRdb records NextSeq 500 as the sequencer. The TCR library protocol attached a unique molecular identifier to each TCR cDNA molecule to allow correction of PCR and sequencing errors. Per the authors' processing: TCR identification, UMI-based error correction and CDR3 extraction were all carried out with Decombinator tools. TCRs above a frequency of 2 per 1,000, corresponding to the top 1% of the tumor frequency distribution, were defined as expanded. Renyi diversity was computed with the R vegan package after each repertoire had been subsampled 100 times to 5,000 TCRs. CDR3 similarity networks were built from amino acid triplet string-kernel similarity, connecting CDR3s with pairwise similarity above 0.82. Using fastp at Q25 and MiXCR, TCRdb reprocessed the public reads and kept productive beta chains. Records with the same CDR3 protein are collapsed into one entry carrying the most frequent genes and DNA. TCRdb, rather than the study authors, made the V and J calls. This sample comprises more than 95,000 distinct CDR3 sequences, 12% of them detected only once. The top ten hold roughly 15% of the sample.

With respect to this clonotype: Its antigen remains unidentified. Per-nucleotide qualities are absent, and no much larger clonotype sits a single base away.

The intended sense of this specimen's time point label: blood at routine non-recurrence follow-up after resection. For TCR sequencing, whole RNA was extracted from tumor and nontumor lung tissue, or from cryopreserved PBMC samples, and no cell sorting was done. A patient was chosen for TCR sequencing only when enough RNA was available from at least two tumor regions. The chain is assembled from TRBV20-1 and TRBJ2-5, with TRBD2 identical over 9 junction bases. The source was PBMCs, collected at follow-up. The sequence was collected from a male donor with early-stage non-small cell lung cancer. This receptor carries the CDR3 CSARDRASGEETQYF. The sequenced DNA is TGCAGTGCTAGAGATCGGGCTAGCGGGGAAGAGACCCAGTACTTC.